One and the same sample provided the 22 T cell receptor beta chains below, sequenced in a study of blood T cell repertoires in COVID-19. Measured with immunoSEQ multiplex PCR; TCRdb has only the in-frame clones, and not every one. The table has a few hundred thousand clones, about 87% seen once. What was sequenced was PBMCs or T cells enriched from blood (not recorded which). Source of these receptors: a woman aged 45-65 years who had recovered from COVID-19.

This chain joins TRBV18 and TRBJ1-2, with D possibly being TRBD1 (5 bases). Trimming took 2 bases from V and 6 from J, leaving 16 bases between them. Germline V CDR1 and CDR2: KGHSH, LQKENI. This CDR3 has 15 residues. CDR3 nucleotides: TGTGCCAGCTCACCAGGTTGGAACCAGGGCGATGGCTACACCTTC. This gives the protein CASSPGWNQGDGYTF.

The rearrangement joins TRBV28 to TRBJ1-2; D is perhaps TRBD1 (6 bases). Trimming cost V 5 bases and J 8 bases, with 30 bases left between them. The CDR3 has 18 residues. Germline V lookup: CDR1 MDHEN, CDR2 SYDVKM. The CDR3 DNA is TGTGCCAGCAGTGTTCAAAATTTATCACAGGGATCTCCCGGCGGCTACACCTTC. Translating gives CASSVQNLSQGSPGGYTF.

This clone appeared once. The J gene is TRBJ2-1, the V gene TRBV4-3, with D maybe TRBD2 (6 bases). The CDR3 spans 15 residues. V lost 4 bases and J 3 bases, leaving 13 bases between the germline ends. Germline CDR1 LGHNA, CDR2 YSLEER. CDR3 amino acids: CASSPGGADYNEQFF. The CDR3 nucleotides read TGCGCCAGCAGCCCGGGCGGGGCTGACTACAATGAGCAGTTCTTC.

In regard to this clone: The same CDR3 is also encoded by other DNA sequences in this sample. This sequence joins TRBV7-2 and TRBJ1-5, with 7 nucleotides matching TRBD1. The CDR3 loop spans 13 amino acids. Germline V CDR1 and CDR2: SGHTA, FQGNSA. J lost 4 bases, V lost 5 bases, and 2 bases had no gene match. CDR3 nucleotides: TGTGCCAGCAGCCCACAGGGGAATCAGCCCCAGCATTTT. Translated: CASSPQGNQPQHF.

The genes are TRBV10-3 and TRBJ2-7; TRBD1 agrees at 10 bases. There are 15 residues in the CDR3. Germline V CDR1 and CDR2: ENHRY, SYGVKD. J was trimmed by 2 bases and V by 3 bases; bases with no gene match: 4. DNA for the CDR3: TGTGCCATCAGTGATTCCGGGACAGGGGCCTACGAGCAGTACTTC. Its translation is CAISDSGTGAYEQYF.

The rearrangement uses TRBV29-1 and TRBJ2-3, with D possibly TRBD2 on 6 matching bases. The CDR3 extends over 16 amino acids. CDR1 and CDR2 (germline): SQVTM, ANQGSEA. Deletions cut 4 bases from V and 0 bases from J, with 17 bases between. The CDR3 region is CSVVTGTYTSTDTQYF. The CDR3 nucleotides read TGCAGCGTTGTGACTGGGACTTACACTAGCACAGATACGCAGTATTTT.

This chain joins TRBV6-5 and TRBJ2-1; the D is unclear. V shed 7 bases and J shed 1 base, with 14 bases lying between them. The CDR3 has 15 amino acids. Germline V CDR1 and CDR2: MNHEY, SVGAGI. The CDR3 here is CASISLPRSYNEQFF. The DNA of the CDR3 is TGTGCCAGCATTAGTCTGCCCCGTTCCTACAATGAGCAGTTCTTC.

The chain couples TRBV3-1 (or the pseudogene TRBV3-2) to TRBJ1-5; perhaps TRBD1 as D (5 bases). The V end was cut by 4 bases, the J end by 6 bases, with 10 bases between. The CDR3 has 13 residues. The germline V gene encodes CDR1 LGHDT and CDR2 YNNKEL (reference sequence). The CDR3 region has the DNA TGTGCCAGCAGCCCAACTACAGGTCAGCCCCAGCATTTT. This translates into CASSPTTGQPQHF.

This sequence joins TRBV19 and TRBJ2-1, with 7 bases matching TRBD2. Trimming cost V 11 bases and J 4 bases; bases outside gene matches: 8. Germline V gives CDR1 LNHDA, CDR2 SQIVND (reference sequence). This CDR3 is 13 amino acids long. The CDR3 region has the DNA TGTGCCTGGTTAACTAGCGAGTACAATGAGCAGTTCTTC. Protein: CAWLTSEYNEQFF.

The chain uses TRBV7-9 and TRBJ2-3; D possibly corresponds to TRBD1 (6 bases). V was trimmed by 1 base and J by 7 bases, leaving 12 bases between them. The CDR3 length is 14 residues. Germline CDR1 SEHNR, CDR2 FQNEAQ (reference sequence). The CDR3 DNA is TGTGCCAGCAGCTTAGAGATCAGGGGAAATACGCAGTATTTT. Protein product: CASSLEIRGNTQYF.

This clone was counted a single time. V usage is TRBV6-2 or TRBV6-3 and J usage is TRBJ1-1; 11 bases are a match to TRBD1. This CDR3 contains 14 residues. The germline V gene has CDR1 MNHEY and CDR2 SVGEGT. V was pared by 4 bases and J by 6 bases, with 4 bases of the junction left unmatched. CDR3 sequence (DNA): TGTGCCAGCAGTTGGGACAGGGGGAGCGCTGAAGCTTTCTTT. Translating gives CASSWDRGSAEAFF.

The V gene is TRBV28, the J gene TRBJ1-2; 10 bases map to TRBD1. CDR1 is MDHEN and CDR2 is SYDVKM in the germline V gene. The CDR3 is 14 residues long. J lost 4 bases, V lost 10 bases, and 9 bases had no gene match. The CDR3 DNA sequence: TGTGCCATCGCACCGACAGGGGGCGGCTATGGCTACACCTTC. Amino acid sequence: CAIAPTGGGYGYTF.

This clone came up a few times. The chain carries TRBV7-2 and TRBJ2-1; 7 nucleotides align to TRBD2. Germline V lookup: CDR1 SGHTA, CDR2 FQGNSA. Trimming removed 1 base from V and 3 bases from J; junction bases left unmatched: 9. The CDR3 consists of 17 residues. DNA of the CDR3: TGTGCCAGCAGCTTAGAAGCCGGGAGGATTATCTACAATGAGCAGTTCTTC. This translates into CASSLEAGRIIYNEQFF. Together with reference TRBV7-2 and TRBJ2-1, the CDR3 gives the full variable domain: GAGVSQSPSNKVTEKGKDVELRCDPISGHTALYWYRQSLGQGLEFLIYFQGNSAPDKSGLPSDRFSAERTGGSVSTLTIQRTQQEDSAVYLCASSLEAGRIIYNEQFFGPGTRLTVL.

The J gene is TRBJ1-5, the V gene TRBV5-8; the D gene is possibly TRBD1 (6 bases). Looked up from germline, CDR1 is SGHTS and CDR2 is YDEGEE. The CDR3 loop spans 15 amino acids. Trimming pared 4 bases from V and 4 bases from J, leaving 15 bases between. CDR3 region: CASSPGGQINQPQHF. The CDR3 nucleotides read TGTGCCAGCAGCCCCGGAGGACAGATAAATCAGCCCCAGCATTTT.

The DNA of the CDR3 is TGTGCCAGCTCATTGGGCGCTATGAACACCGGGGAGCTGTTTTTT. Translation gives CASSLGAMNTGELFF. This chain connects TRBV18 to TRBJ2-2; D not resolved. CDR3 length: 15 amino acids. Germline V gene sequence: CDR1 KGHSH, CDR2 LQKENI. V was trimmed by 5 bases and J by 1 base, leaving 11 bases between them.

CDR3 sequence reads: CASSPNQQPQHF. CDR3 in DNA: TGTGCCAGCAGCCCAAATCAACAGCCCCAGCATTTT. This chain uses TRBV12-3 or TRBV12-4 with TRBJ1-5; D uncertain. The V gene lost 6 bases and the J gene lost 7 bases, with 10 bases spanning the gap. The CDR3 covers 12 residues.

The rearrangement uses TRBV9 and TRBJ2-5; D gene ambiguous. Germline values: CDR1 SGDLS, CDR2 YYNGEE. The CDR3 runs 14 residues. V was cut by 0 bases and J by 2 bases, with 8 bases left in between. CDR3: CASSVGGQQETQYF. CDR3 DNA: TGTGCCAGCAGCGTAGGTGGGCAGCAAGAGACCCAGTACTTC.

The CDR3 DNA sequence: TGTGCCACCAGCAGAGATTGGCAGGGACAGGCGTCTCCGGGCACTGAAGCTTTCTTT. This sequence encodes CATSRDWQGQASPGTEAFF. The rearrangement links TRBV15 to TRBJ1-1; 8 nucleotides match TRBD1. The CDR3 has 19 residues. The ends lost 0 bases at V and 4 bases at J; junction bases unmatched: 16. Germline V lookup: CDR1 LNHNV, CDR2 YYDKDF (reference sequence).

This chain links TRBV6-5 with TRBJ1-1; weak D call: TRBD1 (5 bases). Germline V lookup: CDR1 MNHEY, CDR2 SVGAGI. The CDR3 covers 15 residues. The ends were cut back, 7 bases at V and 5 bases at J, with 20 bases in the middle. CDR3 residues: CASTESRGLRTEAFF. CDR3 nucleotide sequence: TGTGCCAGCACCGAGTCCCGGGGGTTAAGAACTGAAGCTTTCTTT.

The chain combines TRBV15 with TRBJ1-6, with D possibly matching TRBD1 (5 bases). The germline gives CDR1 LNHNV, CDR2 YYDKDF (reference sequence). The V gene lost 0 bases and the J gene lost 7 bases, with 16 bases spanning the gap. The CDR3 sequence is 17 residues long. The CDR3: CATSRDSYAYRNSPLHF. The CDR3 DNA follows: TGTGCCACCAGCAGAGATTCCTACGCCTACAGGAATTCACCCCTCCACTTT.

This clone was observed once. The chain couples TRBV2 to TRBJ2-2; 9 bases fit TRBD2. Germline lookup yields CDR1 SNHLY and CDR2 FYNNEI. The CDR3 sequence is 14 residues long. Trimming at V came to 9 bases and at J to 4 bases, leaving 6 bases not matched to a gene. As DNA, the CDR3 is TGTGCCAGTATTAGTAGCGGGAGCACCGGGGAGCTGTTTTTT. This translates into CASISSGSTGELFF.

The rearrangement uses TRBV25-1 and TRBJ1-1, with a tentative D call TRBD1 (5 bases). Germline V gene sequence: CDR1 MGHDK, CDR2 SYGVNS. CDR3 size: 14 residues. V gave up 6 bases and J gave up 4 bases, with 15 bases separating them. This CDR3 reads CASSGPGDGTEAFF. The CDR3 DNA sequence: TGTGCCAGCAGCGGCCCGGGGGACGGCACTGAAGCTTTCTTT.